This T cell receptor beta chain was sequenced during a study of post-analysis software for immune sequencing data. The study's findings and limits: When compared against controls, multiple sclerosis patients showed significantly lower normalized Chao1 diversity. There were several TRBV segments more frequent in patients than controls, and TRBV5-6, TRBV5-1 and TRBV20-1 were among them.

The CDR3 loop spans 15 amino acids. The germline V gene has CDR1 SGHTA and CDR2 FQGNSA. The ends lost 5 bases at V and 10 bases at J; junction bases unmatched: 13. Built from TCR beta cDNA, the libraries had unique molecular identifiers in them. Out of 1 to 10 million T cells, about 510,000 cDNA molecules were generated. In TCRdb, the PCR reads were re-called with MiXCR into one record per CDR3 protein. The sample lists more than 450,000 distinct CDR3 sequences; around 36% were seen once. To note about this clonotype: Its antigen is not known.

The chain joins TRBV7-2 to TRBJ2-1; 8 bases align to TRBD1. Sequenced sample: blood. The TCR sequence derives from a girl under 18 with multiple sclerosis. CDR3 amino acids: CASSLGGTGGEEQFF. CDR3 bases: TGTGCCAGCAGCCTAGGAGGCACAGGGGGAGAGGAGCAGTTCTTC.